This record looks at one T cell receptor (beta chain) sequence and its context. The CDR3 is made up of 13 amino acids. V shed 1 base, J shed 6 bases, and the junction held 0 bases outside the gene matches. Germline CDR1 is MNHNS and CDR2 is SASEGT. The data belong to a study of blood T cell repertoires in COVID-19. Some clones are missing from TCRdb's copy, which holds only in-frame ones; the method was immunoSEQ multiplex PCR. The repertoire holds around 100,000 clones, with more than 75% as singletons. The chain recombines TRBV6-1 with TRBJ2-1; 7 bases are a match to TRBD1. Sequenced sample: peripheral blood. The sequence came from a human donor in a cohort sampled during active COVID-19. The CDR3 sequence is CASSEGQGNEQFF. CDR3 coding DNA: TGTGCCAGCAGTGAAGGACAGGGCAATGAGCAGTTCTTC.